The clone carrying this TCR beta chain has more than one count but fewer than ten. Its antigen remains unknown. The CDR3 spans 15 residues. V was cut by 3 bases and J by 4 bases, with 18 bases left in between. Germline assignment: CDR1 SQVTM and CDR2 ANQGSEA. This sample was included in a study of post-analysis software for immune sequencing data. Findings and caveats of the study: Roughly five TRBV segments, including TRBV5-6, TRBV5-1 and TRBV20-1, were more frequent in patients than controls.

Researchers reported that TCR beta cDNA libraries carried unique molecular identifiers. TCRdb reanalysed the PCR reads using MiXCR and keeps one entry per CDR3 protein. The repertoire holds about 810,000 distinct CDR3 sequences, with around 50% as singletons. This chain connects TRBV29-1 to TRBJ1-2; no reliable D call. The source of this sequence is a girl aged 10 to 17 with multiple sclerosis. The specimen was blood. The CDR3 DNA reads TGCAGCGTTGACGAGCCCCCAGGAAAGTCCTATGGCTACACCTTC. Protein: CSVDEPPGKSYGYTF.